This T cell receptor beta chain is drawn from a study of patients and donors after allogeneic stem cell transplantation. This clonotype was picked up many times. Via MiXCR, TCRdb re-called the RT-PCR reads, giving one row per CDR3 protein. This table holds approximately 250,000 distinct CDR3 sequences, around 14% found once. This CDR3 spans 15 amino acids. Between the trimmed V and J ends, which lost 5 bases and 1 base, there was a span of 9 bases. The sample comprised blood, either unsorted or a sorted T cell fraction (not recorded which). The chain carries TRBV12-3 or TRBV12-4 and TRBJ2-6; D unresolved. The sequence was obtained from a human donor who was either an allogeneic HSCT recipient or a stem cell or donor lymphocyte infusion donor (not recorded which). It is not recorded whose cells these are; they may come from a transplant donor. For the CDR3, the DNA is TGTGCCAGCAGTCCACCGTTGTCTGGGGCCAACGTCCTGACTTTC. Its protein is CASSPPLSGANVLTF.